The 32 T cell receptor beta chains below were found in one sample sequenced in a study of T cell changes during pregnancy in multiple sclerosis. Here immunoSEQ multiplex PCR was the method, and the copy in TCRdb shows in-frame clones only, minus some. The sample records approximately 100,000 clones, roughly 92% being singletons. This sample comprised peripheral blood, obtained after pregnancy. These receptors were collected from a female donor with multiple sclerosis, enrolled in a pregnancy study.

The V and J genes are TRBV7-6 and TRBJ1-4; 9 bases line up with TRBD1. The CDR3 extends over 15 amino acids. The germline gives CDR1 SGHVS, CDR2 FNYEAQ. After removal of 5 bases from V and 5 bases from J, the junction contained 6 bases not matched to a gene. CDR3 nucleotide sequence: TGTGCCAGCAGCCCCTACAGGGGGCTAAATGAAAAACTGTTTTTT. Translation: CASSPYRGLNEKLFF.

V usage is TRBV27 and J usage is TRBJ2-1, with TRBD1 matching 8 bases. The CDR3 totals 16 residues. The V and J ends lost 7 bases and 1 base, in that order; junction bases with no gene match: 9. Germline CDR1 is MNHEY and CDR2 is SMNVEV (reference sequence). This CDR3 reads CASTNTRGQSYNEQFF. CDR3 DNA sequence: TGTGCCAGCACTAACACCAGGGGGCAATCCTACAATGAGCAGTTCTTC.

This clone has a single count. This chain connects TRBV7-8 to TRBJ1-2; the match to TRBD1 covers 9 bases. The CDR3 covers 14 residues. J lost 8 bases, V lost 3 bases, and 7 bases had no gene match. CDR1 and CDR2 from the germline V gene are SGHVS and FQNEAQ. The CDR3 protein is CASSLDRGRGGYTF. The CDR3 nucleotides read TGTGCCAGCAGCTTGGACAGGGGCAGAGGAGGCTACACCTTC.

V and J are TRBV5-5 and TRBJ2-2, with a tentative D call TRBD1 (6 bases). Germline V gives CDR1 SGHKS, CDR2 YYEKEE (reference sequence). Trimming took 3 bases from V and 5 from J, leaving 17 bases between them. The CDR3 runs 16 residues. The CDR3 sequence: CASSSGVFAATGELFF. The CDR3 DNA reads TGTGCCAGCAGCTCAGGGGTTTTCGCCGCAACCGGGGAGCTGTTTTTT.

CDR3 coding DNA: TGCGCCAGCAGTCATTTAACGGGCAATCAGCCCCAGCATTTT. Residues: CASSHLTGNQPQHF. The rearrangement uses TRBV23-1 and TRBJ1-5; no firm D call. TRBV23-1 is annotated as an ORF whose role is uncertain. V was trimmed by 3 bases and J by 2 bases, leaving 8 bases between them. The CDR3 length is 14 residues.

The chain uses TRBV6-5 and TRBJ2-7; D is uncertain. Per the germline V gene, CDR1 is MNHEY and CDR2 is SVGAGI. Between the trimmed V and J ends, which lost 5 bases and 7 bases, there was a span of 21 bases. The CDR3 length is 15 residues. CDR3 loop: CASSPLPTPVREQYF. The CDR3 region has the DNA TGTGCCAGCAGTCCCCTCCCCACTCCGGTTCGGGAGCAGTACTTC.

The chain employs TRBV7-2 and TRBJ2-5; D unresolved. V lost 1 base and J lost 4, with 7 bases in between. There are 13 residues in the CDR3. Germline V gene lookup returns CDR1 SGHTA and CDR2 FQGNSA. CDR3 nucleotide sequence: TGTGCCAGCAGCTTAGGTGGGCGAGAGACCCAGTACTTC. Protein product: CASSLGGRETQYF. Full variable domain (outside the CDR3, taken from reference TRBV7-2 and TRBJ2-5): GAGVSQSPSNKVTEKGKDVELRCDPISGHTALYWYRQSLGQGLEFLIYFQGNSAPDKSGLPSDRFSAERTGGSVSTLTIQRTQQEDSAVYLCASSLGGRETQYFGPGTRLLVL.

The CDR3 protein is CASSYRLGAGGETQYF. CDR3 nucleotides: TGTGCCAGCAGCTATAGGTTAGGGGCGGGGGGAGAGACCCAGTACTTC. The rearrangement links TRBV4-2 to TRBJ2-5; 8 positions match TRBD2. CDR1 is LGHNA, CDR2 YNFKEQ, per germline. V shed 5 bases, J shed 4 bases, and the junction held 12 bases outside the gene matches. The CDR3 consists of 16 residues.

This sequence joins TRBV7-2 and TRBJ1-3; no firm D call. The ends were cut back, 6 bases at V and 0 bases at J, with 9 bases in the middle. Germline V gene lookup returns CDR1 SGHTA and CDR2 FQGNSA. The CDR3 extends over 14 amino acids. CDR3 residues: CASSSAGSGNTIYF. The CDR3 nucleotides read TGTGCCAGCAGTTCAGCAGGCTCTGGAAACACCATATATTTT.

The chain couples TRBV2 to TRBJ1-2; 10 bases agree with TRBD1. V gave up 7 bases and J gave up 4 bases; unmatched junction bases: 6. The germline gives CDR1 SNHLY, CDR2 FYNNEI. The CDR3 consists of 14 residues. In DNA, the CDR3 is TGTGCCAGCATAGGACAGGGGGAGGGCTATGGCTACACCTTC. This sequence encodes CASIGQGEGYGYTF.

This clone was picked up one time. The chain is built from TRBV11-2 and TRBJ1-4; weak D call: TRBD1 (5 bases). Trimming removed 6 bases at V and 5 bases at J, with 10 bases between. CDR1 and CDR2 (germline): SGHAT, FQNNGV. This CDR3 has 13 amino acids. CDR3 DNA: TGTGCCAGCAGGCGACAGCTAAATGAAAAACTGTTTTTT. Amino acid sequence: CASRRQLNEKLFF.

The V and J genes are TRBV28 and TRBJ2-1; D is ambiguous. This CDR3 comprises 16 residues. V lost 1 base, J lost 0 bases, and 10 bases lay in between. The germline CDR1 and CDR2 sequences are MDHEN and SYDVKM. The CDR3 DNA sequence: TGTGCCAGCAGTTTATTGGGCGCCCGCTCCTACAATGAGCAGTTCTTC. This translates into CASSLLGARSYNEQFF.

The chain carries TRBV4-1 and TRBJ2-1; 9 positions agree with TRBD1. Losses at the gene ends were 0 bases for V and 2 bases for J; bases not matched to a gene: 5. This CDR3 spans 17 amino acids. Germline V gene lookup returns CDR1 MGHRA and CDR2 YSYEKL. CDR3 bases: TGCGCCAGCAGCCAAGATGGGACAGGGTATGCCTACAATGAGCAGTTCTTC. It encodes CASSQDGTGYAYNEQFF.

The chain uses TRBV10-2 and TRBJ2-3; a possible D gene is TRBD2 (5 bases). The germline V gene has CDR1 WSHSY and CDR2 SAAADI. Trimming stripped 6 bases from V and 1 base from J, with 8 bases between. The CDR3 is 13 residues long. The CDR3 region has the DNA TGCGCCAGCAGGGACGGGGGCACAGATACGCAGTATTTT. Residues: CASRDGGTDTQYF.

The chain couples TRBV19 to TRBJ1-3, with unresolved D. This CDR3 spans 15 amino acids. V was trimmed by 5 bases and J by 0 bases, leaving 11 bases between them. Per germline, CDR1 LNHDA and CDR2 SQIVND (reference sequence). The CDR3 nucleotides read TGTGCCAGTAGTGATAAACAGTTCTCTGGAAACACCATATATTTT. It codes for CASSDKQFSGNTIYF.

The chain combines TRBV6-5 with TRBJ2-4, with D maybe TRBD2 (6 bases). Germline V lookup: CDR1 MNHEY, CDR2 SVGAGI. The CDR3 is 15 amino acids. Between the trimmed V and J ends, which lost 1 base and 3 bases, there was a span of 10 bases. The DNA for the CDR3 is TGTGCCAGCAGTTACTGGGGGGTGGGCAAAAACATTCAGTACTTC. The encoded protein is CASSYWGVGKNIQYF.

This clone was observed once. V gene TRBV28 combines with J gene TRBJ2-1; 14 positions match TRBD2. This CDR3 has 13 residues. The V gene end was trimmed by 8 bases and the J gene end by 16 bases; junction bases not matched to a gene: 10. Per the germline V gene, CDR1 is MDHEN and CDR2 is SYDVKM. The CDR3 DNA reads TGTGCCAGCGGGACTAGCGGGAGTAAGACGCTCTTCTTC. Protein product: CASGTSGSKTLFF.

Only one count was recorded for this clone. J is TRBJ1-2 and V is TRBV5-4; no clear D gene. Trimming removed 4 bases at V and 8 bases at J, with 15 bases between. Germline V lookup: CDR1 SGHNT, CDR2 YYREEE (reference sequence). CDR3 size: 13 residues. CDR3 sequence: CASSVVGVGGYTF. Written as DNA, the CDR3 is TGTGCCAGCAGCGTGGTCGGGGTTGGAGGCTACACCTTC.

The gene calls are TRBV27 and TRBJ2-7, with TRBD1 as a possible D gene (6 bases). This CDR3 region has 14 residues. Germline assignment: CDR1 MNHEY and CDR2 SMNVEV (reference sequence). V lost 5 bases, J lost 4 bases, and 15 bases lay in between. The CDR3 bases are TGTGCCAGCAGTAGCAGGGGCATAAGGTACGAGCAGTACTTC. Encoded protein: CASSSRGIRYEQYF.

V and J are TRBV7-6 and TRBJ2-2; D is unclear. Germline lookup yields CDR1 SGHVS and CDR2 FNYEAQ. V dropped 1 base and J dropped 4 bases, with 10 bases sitting between them. The CDR3 loop spans 15 amino acids. Here the CDR3 reads CASSLVASRTGELFF. In DNA form, the CDR3 reads TGTGCCAGCAGCTTAGTTGCAAGCCGCACCGGGGAGCTGTTTTTT.

The rearrangement uses TRBV7-8 and TRBJ2-1, with 8 bases that match TRBD1. Germline CDR1 and CDR2: SGHVS and FQNEAQ. Losses at the gene ends were 5 bases for V and 7 bases for J; bases not matched to a gene: 7. This CDR3 contains 14 residues. The CDR3 DNA reads as TGTGCCAGCAGCCTAGTCAGGGGGCGGAATGAGCAGTTCTTC. This codes for CASSLVRGRNEQFF. Using reference TRBV7-8 and TRBJ2-1 for the parts outside the CDR3, the full variable domain is GAGVSQSPRYKVAKRGQDVALRCDPISGHVSLFWYQQALGQGPEFLTYFQNEAQLDKSGLPSDRFFAERPEGSVSTLKIQRTQQEDSAVYLCASSLVRGRNEQFFGPGTRLTVL.

The genes are TRBV7-9 and TRBJ2-6; tentative D call: TRBD1 (5 bases). This CDR3 region has 18 residues. Trimming left V 3 bases short and J 0 bases short, with 15 bases between. The germline V gene encodes CDR1 SEHNR and CDR2 FQNEAQ (reference sequence). The DNA for the CDR3 is TGTGCCAGCAGCTTTAGGGTCAGGGTCGACTCTGGGGCCAACGTCCTGACTTTC. It yields the protein CASSFRVRVDSGANVLTF.

This chain joins TRBV2 and TRBJ2-1; D may be TRBD1 (6 bases). The germline CDR1 and CDR2 sequences are SNHLY and FYNNEI. The CDR3 contains 14 residues. V was trimmed by 6 bases and J by 7 bases, leaving 16 bases between them. The CDR3 loop is CASRAGTPSNEQFF. The CDR3 DNA reads as TGTGCCAGCAGAGCCGGGACACCCTCGAATGAGCAGTTCTTC.

The CDR3 region has the DNA TGTGCCTGGAGTGGTCGGGGGGGTAGGTCCTACGAGCAGTACTTC. Its translation: CAWSGRGGRSYEQYF. J is TRBJ2-7 and V is TRBV30, with 8 bases aligning to TRBD2. The J segment lost 1 base and the V segment lost 1 base, leaving 6 bases of the junction unmatched. This CDR3 spans 15 amino acids. The germline gives CDR1 GTSNPN, CDR2 SVGIG (reference sequence).

The chain couples TRBV7-6 to TRBJ1-6; 7 nucleotides line up with TRBD1. The CDR3 loop spans 15 amino acids. V trimming: 1 base; J trimming: 7 bases; junction bases outside the gene matches: 4. Germline CDR1 and CDR2: SGHVS and FNYEAQ. Here the CDR3 DNA reads TGTGCCAGCAGCTTAGAGACAGGGTTGAATTCACCCCTCCACTTT. Amino acid sequence: CASSLETGLNSPLHF.

The J gene is TRBJ1-5, the V gene TRBV27; D perhaps matches TRBD1 (5 bases). The CDR3 totals 13 residues. V dropped 5 bases and J dropped 2 bases, with 7 bases sitting between them. From germline, CDR1 is MNHEY and CDR2 SMNVEV (reference sequence). The CDR3 here is CASSIQGNQPQHF. In nucleotides, the CDR3 is TGTGCCAGCAGTATACAGGGCAATCAGCCCCAGCATTTT.

This chain links TRBV6-5 with TRBJ1-6; 7 nucleotides agree with TRBD1. Germline V gene lookup returns CDR1 MNHEY and CDR2 SVGAGI. J lost 1 base, V lost 6 bases, and 3 bases had no gene match. This CDR3 comprises 15 residues. The DNA for the CDR3 is TGTGCCAGCAGGACGGGACAGTCCTATAATTCACCCCTCCACTTT. Translation: CASRTGQSYNSPLHF.

The rearrangement links TRBV7-3 to TRBJ2-3; perhaps TRBD1 as D (5 bases). Looked up from germline, CDR1 is SGHTA and CDR2 is FQGTGA. The V gene lost 4 bases and the J gene lost 3 bases, with 8 bases spanning the gap. The CDR3 totals 13 residues. The CDR3 here is CASSSSGTDTQYF. CDR3 DNA sequence: TGTGCCAGCAGCTCGTCAGGGACAGATACGCAGTATTTT.

This rearrangement joins TRBV4-1 to TRBJ1-1; D remains ambiguous. Deletions cut 2 bases from V and 1 base from J, with 8 bases between. Germline CDR1 reads MGHRA; CDR2 reads YSYEKL. This CDR3 spans 14 amino acids. CDR3 nucleotides: TGCGCCAGCAGCCAATTCCCGGGGAACACTGAAGCTTTCTTT. Amino acid sequence: CASSQFPGNTEAFF.

J is TRBJ2-1 and V is TRBV4-2; 11 bases agree with TRBD2. Germline CDR1 reads LGHNA; CDR2 reads YNFKEQ. The junction had 12 bases not matched to a gene; V was cut back by 7 bases and J by 7 bases. CDR3 length: 16 residues. This CDR3 is CASTVAGGPGANEQFF. CDR3 nucleotide sequence: TGTGCCAGCACCGTAGCGGGAGGGCCGGGGGCAAATGAGCAGTTCTTC.

V is TRBV19 and J is TRBJ1-2; the D is unclear. Trimming took off 1 base at V and 1 base at J, with 13 bases between the two ends. The CDR3 contains 16 residues. Germline values: CDR1 LNHDA, CDR2 SQIVND (reference sequence). The CDR3 here is CASSIGRVRVNYGYTF. CDR3 DNA: TGTGCCAGTAGTATAGGGCGAGTTCGGGTTAACTATGGCTACACCTTC.

V usage is TRBV5-5 and J usage is TRBJ1-5; unclear D gene. Trimming stripped 1 base from V and 3 bases from J, with 17 bases between. The CDR3 length is 17 residues. CDR1 and CDR2 from the germline V gene are SGHKS and YYEKEE (reference sequence). The CDR3 bases are TGTGCCAGCAGCTTGAGATCCTCGGGAGGTACCAATCAGCCCCAGCATTTT. Protein product: CASSLRSSGGTNQPQHF.